The T cell receptor (beta chain) described here comes from a study of shared clonotypes between healthy human individuals. In the naive CD8 group, cells lacked CD45RO and were positively selected for CCR7, so terminally differentiated effector memory CD45RA+ cells were left out. Data came from immunoSEQ multiplex PCR; TCRdb stores just in-frame clones and leaves some out. The sample has nearly 2 million clones, about 95% seen once. Trimming stripped 6 bases from V and 1 base from J, with 9 bases between. Germline CDR1 is MNHEY and CDR2 is SMNVEV (reference sequence). The CDR3 has 13 residues. Sequencing was carried out using naive CD8+ T cells sorted from blood. This sequence joins TRBV27 and TRBJ1-1, with a possible D match to TRBD1 (5 bases). This clonotype originated in a man between 18 and 29 years old in good health. CDR3 in amino acids: CASSHTGNTEAFF. CDR3 in DNA: TGTGCCAGCAGCCATACAGGGAACACTGAAGCTTTCTTT.